This T cell receptor beta chain was sequenced during a study of control samples from healthy donors and cancer patients. This clone appeared a few times. Generated by immunoSEQ multiplex PCR, the TCRdb table keeps only in-frame clones and is missing some. This sample has about 40,000 clones, with 92% found just once. Germline loops: CDR1 SEHNR, CDR2 FQNEAQ (reference sequence). CDR3 size: 12 residues. V was pared by 2 bases and J by 1 base, with 2 bases between. The sample consisted of blood. The TCR sequence derives from a woman in her forties or fifties in good health. The V and J genes are TRBV7-9 and TRBJ1-1, with D unclear. This CDR3 reads CASSLWNTEAFF. CDR3 sequence (DNA): TGTGCCAGCAGCTTATGGAACACTGAAGCTTTCTTT.